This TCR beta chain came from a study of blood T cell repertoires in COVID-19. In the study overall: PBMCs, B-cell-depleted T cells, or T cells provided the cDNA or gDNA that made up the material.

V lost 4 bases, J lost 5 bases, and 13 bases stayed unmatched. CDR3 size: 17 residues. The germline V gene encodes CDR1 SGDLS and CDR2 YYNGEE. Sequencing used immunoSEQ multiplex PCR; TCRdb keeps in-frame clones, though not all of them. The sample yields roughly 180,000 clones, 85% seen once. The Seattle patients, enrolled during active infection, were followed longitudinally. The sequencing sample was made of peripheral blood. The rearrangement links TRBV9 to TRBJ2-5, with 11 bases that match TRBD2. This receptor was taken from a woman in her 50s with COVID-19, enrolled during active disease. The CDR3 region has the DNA TGTGCCAGCAGCCCCCCCGAGCCTAGCGGGGGGTGGGAGACCCAGTACTTC. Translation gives CASSPPEPSGGWETQYF.